The 2 T cell receptor beta chains reported below all come from one sample, sequenced in a study of blood T cell repertoires in COVID-19. The repertoire was sequenced with immunoSEQ multiplex PCR; TCRdb's copy has only in-frame clones and lacks some. Of roughly 220,000 clones listed, roughly nine tenths were seen once; the top ten hold roughly a tenth. Source material: peripheral blood. The source is a woman aged 45-65 years with COVID-19, enrolled during active disease.

V and J are TRBV2 and TRBJ2-5; 8 bases align to TRBD2. The J segment lost 0 bases and the V segment lost 7 bases, leaving 10 bases of the junction unmatched. Germline-derived CDR1 and CDR2 are SNHLY and FYNNEI. CDR3 length: 16 residues. In DNA form, the CDR3 reads TGTGCCAGCAAGGGCAAGCTAGCGGGTTACCAAGAGACCCAGTACTTC. Protein: CASKGKLAGYQETQYF.

The rearrangement links TRBV28 to TRBJ1-6; the D gene is possibly TRBD1 (6 bases). Trimming left V 8 bases short and J 5 bases short, with 19 bases between. The CDR3 covers 16 residues. CDR1 and CDR2 from the germline V gene are MDHEN and SYDVKM. The CDR3 DNA follows: TGTGCCAGCGACGGGGGGCGACCCCGAGATAATTCACCCCTCCACTTT. It yields the protein CASDGGRPRDNSPLHF. The full variable domain, with the rest looked up from reference TRBV28 and TRBJ1-6, is DVKVTQSSRYLVKRTGEKVFLECVQDMDHENMFWYRQDPGLGLRLIYFSYDVKMKEKGDIPEGYSVSREKKERFSLILESASTNQTSMYLCASDGGRPRDNSPLHFGNGTRLTVT.